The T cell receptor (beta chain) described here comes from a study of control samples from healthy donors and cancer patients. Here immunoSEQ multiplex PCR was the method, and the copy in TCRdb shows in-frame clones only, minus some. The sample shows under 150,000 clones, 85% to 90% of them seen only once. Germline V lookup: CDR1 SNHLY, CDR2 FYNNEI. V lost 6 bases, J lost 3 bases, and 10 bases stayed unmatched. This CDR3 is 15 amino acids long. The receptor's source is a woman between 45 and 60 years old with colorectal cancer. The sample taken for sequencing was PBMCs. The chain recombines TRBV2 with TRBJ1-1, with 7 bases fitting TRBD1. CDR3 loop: CASSFTGASYTEAFF. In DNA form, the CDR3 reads TGTGCCAGCAGCTTTACAGGGGCCAGCTACACTGAAGCTTTCTTT.